This entry features one T cell receptor beta chain sequence. The antigen it binds to is not known. No base qualities exist here, and no much larger clone lies one base off it. The data derive from a study of glioma-infiltrating T cells after dendritic cell vaccination (dated by TCRdb to the mid-2010s). For the study in its entirety: A cohort of about 15 glioblastoma patients from Phase I and II dendritic cell vaccination trials was included, of whom 9 were newly diagnosed and 6 had recurrent disease. Between the early 2000s and the early 2010s, the patients were given dendritic cell vaccination pulsed with autologous tumor lysate. To make the vaccine, monocyte-derived dendritic cells were cultured for approximately 7 days with IL-4 and GM-CSF and then pulsed overnight with autologous tumor lysate. Patients received three intradermal dendritic cell vaccine injections at biweekly intervals in the arm below the axilla. Deep sequencing of TCR beta CDR3 regions was used to quantify tumor-infiltrating lymphocyte content and compare tumor and blood repertoires in dendritic cell-vaccinated glioblastoma patients. Survival after dendritic cell vaccination was correlated with TCR sequencing metrics such as TIL content and the overlap between tumor and blood repertoires. General study outcomes and caveats: Higher estimated pretreatment TIL content predicted longer time to progression and overall survival after dendritic cell vaccination. The three-group TCR overlap response model was described as speculative and requiring prospective validation. The cohort was small and heterogeneous, few patients had complete blood and tumor sets, and even fewer had initial-recurrent tumor pairs. No direct relationship between TCR clonality and survival was found, suggesting a diverse polyclonal response may matter.

To be selected, patients needed enough residual fresh-frozen tumor tissue and more than two years of available survival data. Molecular status otherwise varied across the glioblastoma patients, but none of them carried an isocitrate dehydrogenase mutation. PBMC were collected before vaccination, two weeks after the third vaccination, and at tumor progression if progression occurred. The Qiagen DNeasy Blood extraction Kit was used for extraction of genomic DNA. From a lookup of the germline V gene, CDR1 and CDR2 are SNHLY and FYNNEI. Including the terminal cysteine and phenylalanine, the CDR3 comprises 15 residues. Only the CDR3 part of the read is kept: 45 bases, read in frame from the first base. Compared with germline, V lacks 3 bases and J lacks 8 bases; bases without a gene match: 8. TCRB CDR3 regions were amplified from 2 ug genomic DNA, or all available DNA if less, using the immunoSEQ assay. The multiplex PCR employed 60 forward primers targeting TCR V beta segments and 13 reverse primers targeting J beta segments. Synthetic control templates were spiked into each sample at limiting dilution to estimate reads per starting template. The Illumina HiSeq System generated sequencing reads of 87 bp. From the authors' description of their analysis: PCR and sequencing errors were removed by a nearest neighbor algorithm that merged closely related sequences. TCR overlap was measured as the percentage of unique tumor TCR beta sequences also present in the same patient's peripheral blood. Here the immuneACCESS table is served through TCRdb, limited to in-frame sequences with V and J called. Missing clones are a known gap in these copies; in checked studies unresolved V genes cover under half, and the rest lacks a known reason. D and trimming were read from the DNA, whereas the V and J calls and clone size are those reported in that table. In all, the sample holds fewer than 110,000 clones, and 81% of those were seen once. In total, the top ten clones hold roughly 12% of the sample.

Recombination connected TRBV2 to TRBJ2-1; 9 of the junction bases match TRBD2. The receptor's source is a human donor with glioblastoma. Source: blood, taken before dendritic cell vaccination. The sequence in DNA is TGTGCCAGCAGTGACAGGGCGGGGGGGCCCGATGAGCAGTTCTTC. It encodes CASSDRAGGPDEQFF.